This record concerns one T cell receptor beta chain sequence. The CDR3 runs to 16 residues. The germline V gene encodes CDR1 GTSNPN and CDR2 SVGIG (reference sequence). V was pared by 3 bases and J by 7 bases, with 12 bases of the junction left unmatched. Per the authors' pipeline: Reference gene primer amplification yielded estimated nucleated cell counts. TCRdb's table, derived via immunoSEQ multiplex PCR, lists solely in-frame clones and lacks some. V, J and clone size derive from that table, while D and trimming were established from the DNA sequence. Of approximately 130,000 clones listed, roughly 72% are singletons. The data are from a study of blood T cell repertoires in COVID-19. Study background: Material from acute and convalescent COVID-19 was sourced from the United States, Italy and Spain. From T cells, B-cell-depleted T cells, or PBMCs came the material, which was cDNA or gDNA.

The chain combines TRBV30 with TRBJ2-1; 10 bases fit TRBD1. The TCR comes from a human donor in a cohort sampled during active COVID-19. Material: peripheral blood. CDR3: CAWSDWGQGFGNEQFF. The CDR3 DNA follows: TGTGCCTGGAGCGATTGGGGACAGGGGTTTGGGAATGAGCAGTTCTTC.